Detailed here is one TCR beta chain. Antigen specificity is unknown. The data were obtained in a study of regulatory T cells in long-lasting Graves disease. The study, taken as a whole, reports: Segments TRBV28, TRBJ1-2 and TRBJ2-5 showed preferential usage in persistent disease. Between persistent patients, thousands of public clonotypes were shared, exceeding the roughly 1,000 shared between new patients. Tissue studied was limited to peripheral blood, excluding thyroid tissue.

In building TCR beta libraries, iRepertoire HTBI primers were used together with Arm-PCR of CDR3 regions. Using its own MiXCR run on the multiplex PCR reads, TCRdb lists one record per CDR3 protein. The sample carries fewer than 400,000 distinct CDR3 sequences, 20% recorded once. The time point here: persistent/refractory GD, antithyroid drugs over 5 years with positive TRAb. Generation of the TCR library employed RNA extracted from PBMCs. Clinicians diagnosed Graves' disease using American Thyroid Association guidelines. Germline V lookup: CDR1 SGHAT, CDR2 FQNNGV. This CDR3 is built from 15 residues. Trimming left V 4 bases short and J 8 bases short, with 17 bases between.

The source of this sequence is a female donor with Graves disease. The input for sequencing was peripheral blood mononuclear cells (PBMCs), taken when the disease was refractory, from a patient treated with antithyroid drugs. The chain carries TRBV11-2 and TRBJ2-2, with D perhaps given as TRBD1 or TRBD2 (5 bases each). The CDR3 loop reads CASSSIGTGGGELFF. In DNA form, the CDR3 reads TGTGCCAGCAGCTCGATTGGGACGGGTGGTGGGGAGCTGTTTTTT.